What follows describes a single TCR beta chain. No cognate antigen has been identified for it. Base qualities were left out, and no much larger clone turns up one base away. The sample is drawn from a study of radiation and T cells in renal cell carcinoma (dated by TCRdb to 2018 to 2021). Notes on the research overall: In total, about 53 samples, comprising around 25 tumors and approximately 27 peripheral blood samples, were subjected to TCR beta sequencing. The last blood draw occurred 4 weeks after radiation, at the same time as nephrectomy. Across all 53 samples, 4,016,671 unique CDR3 nucleotide sequences, encoding around 2.4 million unique CDR3 amino acid sequences, were identified.

Overall study outcomes, separate from this receptor: Tracking of blood repertoire dynamics stopped at four to five weeks after treatment, with no follow-up past that point. In blood, the top tumor clonotypes increased between baseline and 2 weeks post-radiation and then shrank by 4 weeks, which suggests that tumor-resident clones expanded only transiently. No pretreatment tumor biopsies were available, so the baseline intratumoral presence of clonotypes could not be determined. With a single-armed trial design, the study had no way to address how radiation dose or scheduling affects the TCR repertoire.

Read against the paper, the sample's time point label means: blood 4 weeks post-SBRT, at nephrectomy. Per the publication, the treatment or condition label means: 15 Gy SBRT to primary tumor, nephrectomy 4 weeks later. The samples were obtained from a clinical trial, where primary renal cell carcinomas were treated with 15 Gy stereotactic body radiation therapy and then removed by nephrectomy 4 weeks afterward. Serial peripheral blood from radiation-treated patients was sampled at baseline, 2 weeks and 4 weeks after SBRT to track tumor-enriched clonotypes. Every patient's renal cell carcinoma showed clear cell pathology. The QIAamp DNA Blood Mini Kit (Qiagen) was used to prepare genomic DNA for TCR sequencing. The analyses included only samples that passed all quality control checks. The immunoSEQ kit was used, according to the manufacturer's recommendations, to generate TCR beta libraries from genomic DNA. To prepare the libraries, a first multiplex PCR with proprietary primers was run, followed by a second PCR that added unique barcodes, and a bead cleanup was done after each round. A kit-provided positive control reaction and a negative control reaction were included in every sample batch. The final libraries were assessed on an Agilent 4200 TapeStation D1000 ScreenTape, pooled by volume, and quantified by qPCR. An Illumina NextSeq500 fitted with a MidOutput 150-cycle cartridge performed the sequencing, running 156 Read1 cycles and 15 Index1 cycles with the kit's custom primers. The pooled library was loaded at roughly 1 pM with approximately 18% PhiX control spiked in. Regarding the original processing steps: Vendor-processed data were analyzed in R, and a clonotype was defined as all T cells sharing the same CDR3 nucleotide sequence. In the clone abundance analyses, frequencies were normalized to the 10,000 most abundant clones in each sample. Public T cell clones, which averaged fewer than five per sample, were excluded before analysis. Tumor-enriched clonotypes and baseline blood-enriched clonotypes were defined as those with an abundance difference of at least 32-fold between compartments. Clonotypes expanded or contracted between blood time points were identified with a beta-binomial differential abundance model. Similarity between tumor and blood repertoires was quantified using the Baroni-Urbani and Buser coefficient, and groups were compared with two-tailed Wilcoxon tests in R. This immuneACCESS table, as held by TCRdb, lists in-frame sequences with V and J called but not all clones. Of the missing ones, under half trace to an unresolved V gene in checked studies; the others have no known cause. That table is the source of V, J and clone size, and D and trimming were worked out from the DNA. The sample includes some 150,000 clones, with around nine tenths observed a single time. The ten largest clones add up to 15% to 20% of the sample.

The CDR3, from cysteine to phenylalanine, totals 15 residues. Only the CDR3 DNA is retained, 45 bases long and in frame from the first base. For CDR1 and CDR2, the germline V gene (reference sequence) lists GTSNPN and SVGIG. V is cut back by 1 base and J by 1 base, with 3 bases in the junction unmatched. The material sequenced was blood, taken from a patient whose treatment included radiotherapy and nephrectomy. The receptor was derived from a woman aged 45 to 65 with renal cell carcinoma. The sequence is built from TRBV30 and TRBJ2-3, with 9 bases aligning to TRBD2. The bases read TGTGCCTGGAGTGGGAGACTAGCGGGCACAGATACGCAGTATTTT. Translated, this is CAWSGRLAGTDTQYF.